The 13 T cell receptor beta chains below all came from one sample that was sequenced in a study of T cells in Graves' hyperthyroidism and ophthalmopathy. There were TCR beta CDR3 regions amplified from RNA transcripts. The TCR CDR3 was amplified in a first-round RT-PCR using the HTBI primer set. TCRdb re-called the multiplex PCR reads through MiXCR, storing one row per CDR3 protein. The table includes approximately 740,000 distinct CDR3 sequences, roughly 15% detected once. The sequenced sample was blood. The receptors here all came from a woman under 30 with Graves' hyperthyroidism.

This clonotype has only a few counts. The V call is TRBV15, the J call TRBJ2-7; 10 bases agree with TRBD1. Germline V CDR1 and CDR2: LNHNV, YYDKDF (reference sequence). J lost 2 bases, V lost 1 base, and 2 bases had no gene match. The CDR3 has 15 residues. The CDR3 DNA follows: TGTGCCACCAGCAGAGGGGGGACAGGGGCCTACGAGCAGTACTTC. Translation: CATSRGGTGAYEQYF.

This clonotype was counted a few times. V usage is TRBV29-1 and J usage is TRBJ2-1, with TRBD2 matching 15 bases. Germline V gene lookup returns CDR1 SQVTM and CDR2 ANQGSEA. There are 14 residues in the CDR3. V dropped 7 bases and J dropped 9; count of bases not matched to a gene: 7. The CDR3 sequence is CSADGLAGGAEQFF. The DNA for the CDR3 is TGCAGCGCCGACGGACTAGCGGGAGGGGCTGAGCAGTTCTTC.

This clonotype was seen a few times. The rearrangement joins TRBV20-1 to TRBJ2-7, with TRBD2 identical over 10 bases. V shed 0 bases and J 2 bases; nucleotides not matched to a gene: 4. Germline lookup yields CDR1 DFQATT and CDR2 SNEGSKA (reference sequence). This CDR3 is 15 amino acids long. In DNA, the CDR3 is TGCAGTGCTAGAGAAAGCGGGGGGGGGGCCTACGAGCAGTACTTC. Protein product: CSARESGGGAYEQYF.

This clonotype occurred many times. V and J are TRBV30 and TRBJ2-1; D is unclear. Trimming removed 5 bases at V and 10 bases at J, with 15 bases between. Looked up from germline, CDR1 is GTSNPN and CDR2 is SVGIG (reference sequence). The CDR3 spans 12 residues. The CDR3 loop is CAWLKAAPEQFF. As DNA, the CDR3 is TGTGCCTGGCTTAAGGCGGCCCCCGAGCAGTTCTTC.

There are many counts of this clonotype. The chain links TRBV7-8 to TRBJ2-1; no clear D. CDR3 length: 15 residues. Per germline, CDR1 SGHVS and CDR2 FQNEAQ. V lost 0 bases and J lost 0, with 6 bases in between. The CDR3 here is CASSLATSSYNEQFF. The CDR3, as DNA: TGTGCCAGCAGCTTAGCAACGAGCTCCTACAATGAGCAGTTCTTC.

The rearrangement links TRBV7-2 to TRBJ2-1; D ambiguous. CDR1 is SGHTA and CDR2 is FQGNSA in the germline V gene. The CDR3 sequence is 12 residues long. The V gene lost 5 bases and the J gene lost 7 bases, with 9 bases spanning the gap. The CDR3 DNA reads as TGTGCCAGCAGCCCTACCCCAAATGAGCAGTTCTTC. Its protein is CASSPTPNEQFF.

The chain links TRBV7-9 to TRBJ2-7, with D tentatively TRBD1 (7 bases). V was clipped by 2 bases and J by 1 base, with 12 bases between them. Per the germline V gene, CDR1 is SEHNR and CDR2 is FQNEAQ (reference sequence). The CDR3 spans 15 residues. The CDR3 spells CASSLIRGDSYEQYF. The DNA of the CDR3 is TGTGCCAGCAGCTTAATCAGGGGGGATTCCTACGAGCAGTACTTC.

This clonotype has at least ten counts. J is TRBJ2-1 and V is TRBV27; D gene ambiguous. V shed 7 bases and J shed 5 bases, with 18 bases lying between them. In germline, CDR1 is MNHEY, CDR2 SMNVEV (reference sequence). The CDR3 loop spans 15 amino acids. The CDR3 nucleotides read TGTGCCAGCAACCTAACTACACCGGTCAACAATGAGCAGTTCTTC. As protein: CASNLTTPVNNEQFF.

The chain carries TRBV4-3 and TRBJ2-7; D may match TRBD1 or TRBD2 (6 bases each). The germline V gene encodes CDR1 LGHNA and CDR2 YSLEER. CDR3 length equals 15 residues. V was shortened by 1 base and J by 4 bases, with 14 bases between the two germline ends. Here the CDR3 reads CASSQGLGGAYEQYF. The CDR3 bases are TGCGCCAGCAGCCAAGGCTTGGGGGGCGCTTACGAGCAGTACTTC.

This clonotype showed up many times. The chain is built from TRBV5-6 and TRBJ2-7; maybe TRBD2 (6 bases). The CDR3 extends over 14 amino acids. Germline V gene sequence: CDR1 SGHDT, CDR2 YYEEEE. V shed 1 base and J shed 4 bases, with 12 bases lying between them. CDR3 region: CASSLWGVGYEQYF. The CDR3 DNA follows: TGTGCCAGCAGCTTGTGGGGGGTCGGGTACGAGCAGTACTTC.

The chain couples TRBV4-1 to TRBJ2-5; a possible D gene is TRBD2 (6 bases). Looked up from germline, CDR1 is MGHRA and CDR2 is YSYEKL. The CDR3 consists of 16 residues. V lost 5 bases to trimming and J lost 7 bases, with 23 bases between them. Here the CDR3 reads CASSAPPGGGAGTQYF. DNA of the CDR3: TGCGCCAGCAGCGCACCCCCGGGTGGAGGGGCTGGGACCCAGTACTTC.

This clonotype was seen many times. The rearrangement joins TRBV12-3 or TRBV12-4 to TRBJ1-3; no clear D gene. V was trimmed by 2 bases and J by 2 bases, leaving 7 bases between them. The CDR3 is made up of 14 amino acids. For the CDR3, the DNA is TGTGCCAGCAGTTTAAGAGGGCCTGGAAACACCATATATTTT. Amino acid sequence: CASSLRGPGNTIYF.

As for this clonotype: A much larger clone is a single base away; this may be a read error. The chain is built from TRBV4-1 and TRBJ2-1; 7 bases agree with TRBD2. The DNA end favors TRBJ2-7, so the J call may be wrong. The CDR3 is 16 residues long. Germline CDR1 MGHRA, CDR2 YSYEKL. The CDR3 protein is CASSYLPSGLGNEQYF. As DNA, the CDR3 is TGCGCCAGCAGCTACCTGCCTAGCGGTTTGGGGAATGAGCAGTACTTC.